The clone carrying this TCR beta chain was counted only a few times. The antigen remains unidentified. The data originate from a study of cytomegalovirus exposure and HLA in healthy donors. The PCR had 60 Vbeta and 13 Jbeta primers. TCRdb keeps only in-frame clones here, not all; method: immunoSEQ multiplex PCR. The table shows about 86,000 clones, with about 70% occurring only once. Study outcomes and limitations: Analysis performed later found about 17,000 TCR beta sequences associated with HLA alleles at 0.05 false discovery rate. Overall, approximately 150 TCR beta chains were annotated as cytomegalovirus-associated. In vitro work confirmed that a few CMV-associated chains recognize CMV antigens.

The germline V gene has CDR1 SNHLY and CDR2 FYNNEI. V shed 8 bases, J shed 7 bases, and the junction held 13 bases outside the gene matches. The CDR3 runs to 15 residues. The chain uses TRBV2 and TRBJ1-4, with TRBD1 matching 7 bases. The TCR was taken from a man aged 55 to 70 in good health and CMV-seronegative. The specimen sequenced was PBMCs. The CDR3 loop reads CASSGTRQGREKLFF. In DNA form, the CDR3 reads TGTGCCAGCTCGGGGACACGACAGGGTCGTGAAAAACTGTTTTTT.